This T cell receptor (beta chain) was recovered during a study of T-cell reconstitution after alpha-beta-depleted transplantation in children. Study observations and caveats: Among T cells one year after transplant, newly produced cells accounted for most counts and diversity. About two months after transplant, alpha-beta T cells reportedly came from several hundred expanded graft clones.

Germline-derived CDR1 and CDR2 are KGHDR and SFDVKD. This CDR3 spans 13 amino acids. The V end lost 4 bases, the J end lost 4 bases, and 9 bases lay between the germline ends. Construction of the TCRbeta library involved unique molecular identifiers. TCRdb re-analysed the PCR reads in MiXCR, keeping a single row per CDR3 protein. The profile covers about 250,000 distinct CDR3 sequences, with 20% to 30% appearing a single time and 4.5% to 5.5% taken by the ten largest. For this clonotype: As yet, its antigen is unknown.

The genes are TRBV24-1 and TRBJ1-1, with D maybe TRBD1 (5 bases). The TCR was taken from a female patient between 2 and 15 years old who had a stem cell transplant for congenital amegakaryocytic thrombocytopenia, so the T cells may come from the graft donor. Sample: PBMCs, mostly from graft donor cells, taken 360 days after TCRalphabeta/CD19-depleted stem cell transplant. The CDR3 sequence is CATSETGRTEAFF. In nucleotides, the CDR3 is TGTGCCACCAGTGAGACGGGACGCACTGAAGCTTTCTTT.